This TCR beta chain was captured in a study of blood T cell repertoires in COVID-19. Turning to the study itself: Acute-phase and convalescent COVID-19 samples originated in the United States, Italy and Spain. T cells, B-cell-depleted T cells, or PBMCs supplied cDNA or gDNA.

Per the study methods: The authors estimated nucleated cell counts from reference gene primer amplification. Sequencing used immunoSEQ multiplex PCR; TCRdb keeps in-frame clones, though not all of them. Clone size and V and J calls were adopted from that table, with D and trimming inferred from the DNA. Here the sample spans about 200,000 clones, about 90% being singletons. This CDR3 comprises 15 residues. Trimming pared 8 bases from V and 5 bases from J, leaving 21 bases between. Germline CDR1 SGDLS, CDR2 YYNGEE. The receptor's source is a man aged 18 to 30 with active or convalescent COVID-19. Material: peripheral blood. The rearrangement uses TRBV9 and TRBJ2-3, with D possibly TRBD2 on 5 matching bases. CDR3 protein: CASDASSKWGDTQYF. CDR3 DNA sequence: TGTGCCAGTGACGCTAGCTCGAAGTGGGGAGATACGCAGTATTTT.